These 32 T cell receptor beta chains share one sample of origin, sequenced in a study of patients and donors after allogeneic stem cell transplantation. TCRdb re-derived calls from the RT-PCR reads in MiXCR, one entry per CDR3 protein. Here the sample spans tens of thousands of distinct CDR3 sequences, just under 5% being singletons. The sample taken for sequencing was blood, either unsorted or a sorted T cell fraction (not recorded which). Source of these receptors: a human donor who was either an allogeneic HSCT recipient or a stem cell or donor lymphocyte infusion donor (not recorded which). It is not recorded whose cells these are; they may come from a transplant donor.

The rearrangement joins TRBV5-3 to TRBJ2-1, with 9 positions matching TRBD1. TRBV5-3 is an ORF, with its function uncertain. Trimming took 4 bases from V and 8 from J; bases not matched to a gene: 13. The CDR3 is 16 residues long. CDR3 sequence reads: CARSPSHRGLEDEQFF. Here the CDR3 DNA reads TGTGCCAGAAGCCCCTCACACAGGGGGCTGGAGGATGAGCAGTTCTTC.

This clonotype was recorded at least ten times. The rearrangement joins TRBV5-1 to TRBJ1-2; weak D call: TRBD1 (5 bases). The V gene's germline CDR1 is SGHRS and CDR2 YFSETQ. Trimming took 4 bases from V and 12 from J, leaving 22 bases between them. The CDR3 has 14 amino acids. As DNA, the CDR3 is TGCGCCAGCAGCCCCCGGGGACCGGACCTCTTGAACACCTTC. Residues: CASSPRGPDLLNTF.

This clonotype was found many times. V is TRBV5-4 and J is TRBJ2-2; 9 bases align to TRBD2. The CDR3 covers 16 residues. Unmatched junction bases numbered 5, after V lost 4 bases and J lost 1 base. Germline CDR1 SGHNT, CDR2 YYREEE (reference sequence). For the CDR3, the DNA is TGTGCCAGCAGCCCTAAAGCGGGAGGGAACACCGGGGAGCTGTTTTTT. As protein: CASSPKAGGNTGELFF.

This clonotype appeared many times. V usage is TRBV7-9 and J usage is TRBJ1-6; TRBD1 might be the D (6 bases). Germline-derived CDR1 and CDR2 are SEHNR and FQNEAQ (reference sequence). This CDR3 is built from 15 residues. Trimming removed 3 bases from V and 7 bases from J, with 13 bases in between. This CDR3 reads CASSLGHSVNSPLHF. DNA of the CDR3: TGTGCCAGCAGCTTGGGACATTCCGTCAATTCACCCCTCCACTTT.

The V call is TRBV6-1, the J call TRBJ2-3; 13 nucleotides align to TRBD2. V lost 6 bases to trimming and J lost 5 bases; unmatched junction nucleotides: 8. CDR3 length: 16 residues. The V gene's germline CDR1 is MNHNS and CDR2 SASEGT. CDR3 sequence: CASRLAGGPSKDTQYF. The CDR3 DNA follows: TGTGCCAGCAGACTAGCGGGGGGGCCCTCCAAAGATACGCAGTATTTT.

This clonotype has at least ten counts. The J gene is TRBJ1-2, the V gene TRBV12-3 or TRBV12-4, with D perhaps matching TRBD1 (5 bases). V dropped 6 bases and J dropped 4 bases, with 9 bases sitting between them. This CDR3 is 12 amino acids long. CDR3 sequence (DNA): TGTGCCAGCAGCCGGGACGGCTATGGCTACACCTTC. It is translated as CASSRDGYGYTF.

This clonotype was detected ten times or more. The chain uses TRBV7-9 and TRBJ2-7; TRBD1 is a possible D gene (8 bases). The CDR3 spans 14 residues. CDR1 is SEHNR, CDR2 FQNEAQ, per germline (reference sequence). Trimming took off 3 bases at V and 7 bases at J, with 16 bases between the two ends. The CDR3 DNA reads TGTGCCAGCAGCTTTGGACAGGGAGGGGGAGAGCAGTACTTC. This sequence encodes CASSFGQGGGEQYF.

This clonotype was seen only a few times. V and J are TRBV7-8 and TRBJ2-7; 7 bases are a match to TRBD1. Per germline, CDR1 SGHVS and CDR2 FQNEAQ. V trimming: 6 bases; J trimming: 5 bases; junction bases outside the gene matches: 13. The CDR3 length is 15 residues. The CDR3 DNA is TGTGCCAGCAGTCTGACAGGGATAAACGCCGACGAGCAGTACTTC. It translates to CASSLTGINADEQYF.

This clonotype was seen only a few times. The CDR3 reads CASSLASSGGAYNEQFF. The CDR3 bases are TGTGCCAGCAGCTTGGCTTCGAGCGGGGGGGCCTACAATGAGCAGTTCTTC. The chain has TRBV5-4 and TRBJ2-1; 10 bases fit TRBD2. The V gene's germline CDR1 is SGHNT and CDR2 YYREEE (reference sequence). V shed 0 bases, J shed 2 bases, and the junction held 5 bases outside the gene matches. This CDR3 contains 17 residues.

The V and J genes are TRBV20-1 and TRBJ2-1; 7 bases align to TRBD2. The CDR3 is 17 amino acids. The ends lost 7 bases at V and 8 bases at J; junction bases unmatched: 23. The germline V gene has CDR1 DFQATT and CDR2 SNEGSKA (reference sequence). CDR3 in DNA: TGCAGTGGAGTGAACGCAGGAGGAATGGATGCGGGGGATGAGCAGTTCTTC. It yields the protein CSGVNAGGMDAGDEQFF.

The CDR3 sequence is CATSRDGVISPFF. Written as DNA, the CDR3 is TGTGCCACCAGCAGAGATGGGGTGATCAGCCCGTTCTTC. The J gene is TRBJ2-1, the V gene TRBV15; D is unresolved. Per the germline V gene, CDR1 is LNHNV and CDR2 is YYDKDF (reference sequence). This CDR3 has 13 residues. V lost 0 bases to trimming and J lost 15 bases, with 15 bases between them. The variable domain in full, with the rest retrieved from reference TRBV15 and TRBJ2-1, is DAMVIQNPRYQVTQFGKPVTLSCSQTLNHNVMYWYQQKSSQAPKLLFHYYDKDFNNEADTPDNFQSRRPNTSFCFLDIRSPGLGDTAMYLCATSRDGVISPFFGPGTRLTVL.

This clonotype came up many times. This chain connects TRBV20-1 to TRBJ1-1, with a tentative D call TRBD1 (5 bases). The CDR3 sequence is 14 residues long. Trimming removed 0 bases at V and 3 bases at J, with 11 bases between. Germline V lookup: CDR1 DFQATT, CDR2 SNEGSKA (reference sequence). The CDR3 sequence: CSARDPWGDTEAFF. The DNA of the CDR3 is TGCAGTGCTAGAGATCCCTGGGGGGACACTGAAGCTTTCTTT.

Many counts were recorded for this clonotype. The chain couples TRBV9 to TRBJ2-3; D is ambiguous. The V gene's germline CDR1 is SGDLS and CDR2 YYNGEE. The CDR3 spans 13 residues. V shed 7 bases and J shed 3 bases, with 12 bases lying between them. CDR3 in DNA: TGTGCCAGCGCTCCCGTGGCGACAGATACGCAGTATTTT. This sequence encodes CASAPVATDTQYF.

This clonotype was seen at least ten times. This chain uses TRBV20-1 with TRBJ2-3; 7 bases line up with TRBD2. V was pared by 0 bases and J by 5 bases, with 8 bases of the junction left unmatched. The CDR3 has 15 amino acids. Germline CDR1 reads DFQATT; CDR2 reads SNEGSKA (reference sequence). The CDR3 here is CSARDFREVQDTQYF. The CDR3 DNA sequence: TGCAGTGCTAGAGATTTCCGGGAGGTACAAGATACGCAGTATTTT.

CDR3 coding DNA: TGTGCCTCGGCGAGGGCCGATCGGGAGACCCAGTACTTC. Translating it yields CASARADRETQYF. The V and J genes are TRBV30 and TRBJ2-5; a weak D match, TRBD2 (5 bases). This CDR3 region has 13 residues. The V end lost 7 bases, the J end lost 5 bases, and 17 bases lay between the germline ends. CDR1 is GTSNPN and CDR2 is SVGIG in the germline V gene (reference sequence).

This clonotype was recorded at least ten times. At one end the junction does not follow the germline gene, possibly because of a read error. This rearrangement joins TRBV5-1 to TRBJ2-7, with TRBD1 matching 9 bases. The CDR3 totals 15 residues. CDR1 and CDR2 (germline): SGHRS, YFSETQ. DNA of the CDR3: TGCGCCAGCAGCCTTCAGGGACAGGGCTCCGACGAGCAGTACTTC. The encoded protein is CASSLQGQGSDEQYF.

There are many counts of this clonotype. V usage is TRBV14 and J usage is TRBJ2-2; D remains unclear. Between the trimmed V and J ends, which lost 6 bases and 2 bases, there was a span of 10 bases. The germline V gene encodes CDR1 SGHDN and CDR2 FVKESK. There are 14 residues in the CDR3. DNA of the CDR3: TGTGCCAGCAGAAGGGCCGTTAACACCGGGGAGCTGTTTTTT. It is translated as CASRRAVNTGELFF.

There are many counts of this clonotype. The chain links TRBV20-1 to TRBJ2-7; no firm D call. Looked up from germline, CDR1 is DFQATT and CDR2 is SNEGSKA (reference sequence). Trimming pared 6 bases from V and 6 bases from J, leaving 21 bases between. The CDR3 sequence is 14 residues long. DNA for the CDR3: TGCAGTGCCAACTTCATAAAGAACCCCCTCGAGCAGTACTTC. Translation gives CSANFIKNPLEQYF.

This clonotype was seen a few times. The chain uses TRBV28 and TRBJ1-1; D is undetermined. Germline V lookup: CDR1 MDHEN, CDR2 SYDVKM. This CDR3 has 11 residues. V was trimmed by 7 bases and J by 9 bases, leaving 12 bases between them. In DNA, the CDR3 is TGTGCCAGCACAGAGAGGGCGAAAGCTTTCTTT. It encodes CASTERAKAFF.

By frequency in the sample, this clonotype is medium-sized. The chain recombines TRBV12-3 or TRBV12-4 with TRBJ1-5, with 7 bases lining up with TRBD1. The CDR3 covers 13 residues. The V segment lost 3 bases and the J segment 6 bases; nucleotides outside the gene matches: 2. CDR3 in amino acids: CASSLTGPQPQHF. The CDR3, as DNA: TGTGCCAGCAGTTTGACAGGGCCTCAGCCCCAGCATTTT.

This clonotype has at least ten counts. The rearrangement links TRBV12-3 or TRBV12-4 to TRBJ1-1; tentatively, D is TRBD1 (6 bases). V was clipped by 3 bases and J by 1 base, with 9 bases between them. CDR3 length: 14 residues. The CDR3 loop is CASSFSGQNTEAFF. The CDR3 DNA is TGTGCCAGCAGTTTTTCGGGACAGAACACTGAAGCTTTCTTT.

This clonotype was counted many times. The rearrangement joins TRBV11-2 to TRBJ2-7, with TRBD2 identical over 11 bases. J gave up 0 bases and V 6 bases, and 7 bases lay outside the gene matches. Per the germline V gene, CDR1 is SGHAT and CDR2 is FQNNGV. The CDR3 loop spans 16 amino acids. CDR3 nucleotide sequence: TGTGCCAGCAGTTCAATTAGCGGGAGGGGCTCCTACGAGCAGTACTTC. This translates into CASSSISGRGSYEQYF.

Comment on this clonotype: A much larger clone lies one base from this, so it may be a read error. The chain recombines TRBV12-3 or TRBV12-4 with TRBJ1-4, with D perhaps TRBD1 (6 bases). The CDR3 is made up of 15 amino acids. The CDR3 loop reads CSSRLSQGRNEKLFF. In DNA, the CDR3 is TGTTCCAGCAGACTGTCACAGGGCCGTAATGAAAAACTGTTTTTT.

At least ten counts were recorded for this clonotype. The chain links TRBV29-1 to TRBJ2-3; D call uncertain. V gave up 3 bases and J gave up 10 bases, with 14 bases separating them. The length of the CDR3 is 12 residues. The germline CDR1 and CDR2 sequences are SQVTM and ANQGSEA. The chain's CDR3 is CSVDPTGIAQYF. Written as DNA, the CDR3 is TGCAGCGTTGATCCAACTGGGATTGCGCAGTATTTT.

The V call is TRBV19, the J call TRBJ2-7; 7 positions agree with TRBD1. CDR3 length: 13 residues. Trimming took 6 bases from V and 3 from J; bases not matched to a gene: 5. The germline V gene has CDR1 LNHDA and CDR2 SQIVND (reference sequence). DNA of the CDR3: TGTGCCAGTAGCGGACAGGCTAACTACGAGCAGTACTTC. It is translated as CASSGQANYEQYF.

Many counts were recorded for this clonotype. The genes are TRBV12-3 or TRBV12-4 and TRBJ2-1; 7 bases match TRBD2. J was trimmed by 1 base and V by 3 bases; bases with no gene match: 0. This CDR3 is built from 14 residues. CDR3 protein: CASSFSGSYNEQFF. DNA of the CDR3: TGTGCCAGCAGTTTTAGCGGGTCCTACAATGAGCAGTTCTTC.

This clonotype was counted ten times or more. The rearrangement links TRBV3-1 to TRBJ1-2; D gene unclear. Trimming left V 4 bases short and J 8 bases short, with 14 bases between. The germline V gene encodes CDR1 LGHDT and CDR2 YNNKEL (reference sequence). This CDR3 is built from 13 residues. As DNA, the CDR3 is TGTGCCAGCAGCCTCAGGTCGGAACTCGGCTACACCTTC. Translation gives CASSLRSELGYTF.

This clonotype was seen many times. The chain joins TRBV5-1 to TRBJ2-5; D not certain. V was shortened by 4 bases and J by 5 bases, with 12 bases between the two germline ends. This CDR3 region has 13 residues. Germline lookup yields CDR1 SGHRS and CDR2 YFSETQ. DNA of the CDR3: TGCGCCAGCAGCATTGGAACCGGGGAGACCCAGTACTTC. Residues: CASSIGTGETQYF.

The chain combines TRBV5-4 with TRBJ1-3; D might be TRBD1 (5 bases). The CDR3 contains 16 residues. Germline CDR1 is SGHNT and CDR2 is YYREEE (reference sequence). V was pared by 0 bases and J by 0 bases, with 10 bases between. CDR3 protein: CASSLASGGSGNTIYF. The CDR3 DNA reads as TGTGCCAGCAGCTTGGCATCGGGGGGCTCTGGAAACACCATATATTTT.

Ten or more counts support this clonotype. This chain links TRBV30 with TRBJ1-1, with D unclear. The germline V gene has CDR1 GTSNPN and CDR2 SVGIG (reference sequence). The CDR3 length is 14 residues. Between the trimmed V and J ends, which lost 0 bases and 0 bases, there was a span of 8 bases. Here the CDR3 reads CAWSVGLMNTEAFF. CDR3 DNA sequence: TGTGCCTGGAGTGTGGGTCTCATGAACACTGAAGCTTTCTTT.

The chain uses TRBV5-4 and TRBJ2-1, with D possibly matching TRBD2 (5 bases). Germline lookup yields CDR1 SGHNT and CDR2 YYREEE (reference sequence). The CDR3 length is 16 residues. The ends were cut back, 9 bases at V and 0 bases at J, with 19 bases in the middle. The DNA for the CDR3 is TGTGCCACCACGTGGACTCTGGGGAGCTCCTACAATGAGCAGTTCTTC. Its translation is CATTWTLGSSYNEQFF.

There are many counts of this clonotype. The rearrangement links TRBV9 to TRBJ2-1, with 9 bases fitting TRBD2. CDR1 SGDLS and CDR2 YYNGEE come from the germline V gene. The CDR3 has 14 residues. V lost 0 bases and J lost 9; bases outside the gene matches: 4. CDR3 amino acids: CASSVASGNAEQFF. DNA for the CDR3: TGTGCCAGCAGCGTAGCTAGCGGGAATGCTGAGCAGTTCTTC.